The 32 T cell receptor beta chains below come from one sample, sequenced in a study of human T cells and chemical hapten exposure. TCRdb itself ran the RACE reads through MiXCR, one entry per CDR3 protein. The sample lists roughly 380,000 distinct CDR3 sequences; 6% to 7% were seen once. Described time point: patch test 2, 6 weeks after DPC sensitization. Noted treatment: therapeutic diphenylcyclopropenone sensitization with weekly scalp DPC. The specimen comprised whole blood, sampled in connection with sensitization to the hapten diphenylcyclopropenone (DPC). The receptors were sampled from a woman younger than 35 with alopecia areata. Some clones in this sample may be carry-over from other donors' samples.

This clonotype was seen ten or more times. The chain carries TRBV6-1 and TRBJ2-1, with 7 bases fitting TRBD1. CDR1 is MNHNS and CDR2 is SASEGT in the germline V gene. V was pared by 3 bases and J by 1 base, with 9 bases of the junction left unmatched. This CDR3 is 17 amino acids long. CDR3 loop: CASSDLQRGPSYNEQFF. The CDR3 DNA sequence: TGTGCCAGCAGTGATCTCCAGAGGGGGCCGTCCTACAATGAGCAGTTCTTC.

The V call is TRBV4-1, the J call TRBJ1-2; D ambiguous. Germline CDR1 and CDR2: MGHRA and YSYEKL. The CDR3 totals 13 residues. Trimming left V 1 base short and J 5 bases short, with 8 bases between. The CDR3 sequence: CASSQVRDYGYTF. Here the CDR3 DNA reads TGCGCCAGCAGCCAAGTCAGAGATTATGGCTACACCTTC.

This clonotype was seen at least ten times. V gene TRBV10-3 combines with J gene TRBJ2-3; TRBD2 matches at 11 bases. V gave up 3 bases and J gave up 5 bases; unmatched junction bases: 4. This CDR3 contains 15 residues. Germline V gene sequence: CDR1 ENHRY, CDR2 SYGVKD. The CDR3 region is CAISEVLAGGDTQYF. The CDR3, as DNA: TGTGCCATCAGTGAAGTTCTAGCGGGGGGAGATACGCAGTATTTT.

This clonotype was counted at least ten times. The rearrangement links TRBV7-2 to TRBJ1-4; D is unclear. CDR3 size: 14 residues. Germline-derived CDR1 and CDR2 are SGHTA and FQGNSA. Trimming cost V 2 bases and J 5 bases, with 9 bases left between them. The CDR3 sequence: CASSLSELNEKLFF. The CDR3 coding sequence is TGTGCCAGCAGCTTATCTGAGCTAAATGAAAAACTGTTTTTT.

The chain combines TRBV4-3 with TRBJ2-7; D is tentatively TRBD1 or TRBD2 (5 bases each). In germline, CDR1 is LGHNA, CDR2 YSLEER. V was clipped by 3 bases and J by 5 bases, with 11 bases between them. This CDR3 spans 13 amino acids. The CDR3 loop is CASSHRRGDEQYF. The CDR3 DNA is TGCGCCAGCAGCCACCGCAGAGGGGACGAGCAGTACTTC.

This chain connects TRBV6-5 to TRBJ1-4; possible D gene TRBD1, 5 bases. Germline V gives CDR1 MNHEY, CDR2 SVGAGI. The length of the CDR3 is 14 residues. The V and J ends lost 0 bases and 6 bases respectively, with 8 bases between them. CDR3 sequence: CASSYSRGHEKLFF. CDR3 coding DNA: TGTGCCAGCAGTTACTCGAGGGGTCATGAAAAACTGTTTTTT.

The CDR3 bases are TGTGCCAGCCGAACCGAAACAAGGTGGGGGAGAGGCACTGAAGCTTTCTTT. This encodes CASRTETRWGRGTEAFF. V gene TRBV27 combines with J gene TRBJ1-1; tentatively, D is TRBD1 (5 bases). There are 17 residues in the CDR3. Germline V gene data show CDR1 as MNHEY and CDR2 as SMNVEV (reference sequence). V shed 8 bases and J shed 4 bases, with 26 bases lying between them.

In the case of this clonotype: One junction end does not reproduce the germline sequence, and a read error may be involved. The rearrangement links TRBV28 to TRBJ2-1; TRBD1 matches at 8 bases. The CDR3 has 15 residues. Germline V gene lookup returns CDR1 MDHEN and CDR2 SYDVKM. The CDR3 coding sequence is TGTGCCAGCAGCCCAACAGGGGGTGGTTACAGTGAGCAGTTCTTC. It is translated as CASSPTGGGYSEQFF.

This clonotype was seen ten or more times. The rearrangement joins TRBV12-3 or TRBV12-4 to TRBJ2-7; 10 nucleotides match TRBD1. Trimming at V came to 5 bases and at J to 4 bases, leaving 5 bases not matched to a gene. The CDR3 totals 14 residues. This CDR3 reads CASSGGQGRYEQYF. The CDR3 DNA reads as TGTGCCAGCAGTGGGGGACAGGGGCGATACGAGCAGTACTTC.

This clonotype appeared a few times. As DNA, the CDR3 is TGTGCCAGTCAGGAGGAGGACTACGAGCAGTACTTC. It encodes CASQEEDYEQYF. The V call is TRBV7-9, the J call TRBJ2-7; D perhaps matches TRBD2 (5 bases). The CDR3 length is 12 residues. Trimming took off 9 bases at V and 3 bases at J, with 12 bases between the two ends. Germline V lookup: CDR1 SEHNR, CDR2 FQNEAQ (reference sequence).

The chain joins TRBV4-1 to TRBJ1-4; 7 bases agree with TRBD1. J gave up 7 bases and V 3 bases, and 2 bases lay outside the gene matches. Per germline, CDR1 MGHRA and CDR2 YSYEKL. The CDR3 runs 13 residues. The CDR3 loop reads CASSHRGFEKLFF. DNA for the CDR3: TGCGCCAGCAGCCACAGGGGGTTTGAAAAACTGTTTTTT.

CDR3 bases: TGTGCCAGCAGCACTTTACAGGGTTTGGACGAGCAGTACTTC. Protein: CASSTLQGLDEQYF. This sequence joins TRBV12-3 or TRBV12-4 and TRBJ2-7; possible D gene TRBD1, 6 bases. The V end lost 6 bases, the J end lost 5 bases, and 17 bases lay between the germline ends. The CDR3 runs 14 residues.

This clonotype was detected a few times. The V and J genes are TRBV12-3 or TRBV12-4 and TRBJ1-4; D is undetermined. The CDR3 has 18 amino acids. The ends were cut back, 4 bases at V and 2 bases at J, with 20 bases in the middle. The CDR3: CASSSTSLWVGTNEKLFF. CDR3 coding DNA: TGTGCCAGCAGTTCCACATCCCTCTGGGTGGGGACTAATGAAAAACTGTTTTTT.

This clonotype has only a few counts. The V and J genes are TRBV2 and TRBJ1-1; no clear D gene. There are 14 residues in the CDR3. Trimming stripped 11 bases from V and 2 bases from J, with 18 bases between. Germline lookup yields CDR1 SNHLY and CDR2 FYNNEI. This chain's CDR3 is CAGSGGWGNTEAFF. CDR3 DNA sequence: TGTGCCGGCTCGGGAGGATGGGGTAACACTGAAGCTTTCTTT. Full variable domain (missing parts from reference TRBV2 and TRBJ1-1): EPEVTQTPSHQVTQMGQEVILRCVPISNHLYFYWYRQILGQKVEFLVSFYNNEISEKSEIFDDQFSVERPDGSNFTLKIRSTKLEDSAMYFCAGSGGWGNTEAFFGQGTRLTVV.

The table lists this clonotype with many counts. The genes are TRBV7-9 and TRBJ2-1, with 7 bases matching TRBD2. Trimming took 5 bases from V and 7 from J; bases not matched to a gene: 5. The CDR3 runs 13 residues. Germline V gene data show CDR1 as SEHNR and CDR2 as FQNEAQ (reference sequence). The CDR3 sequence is CASSRAGRNEQFF. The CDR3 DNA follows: TGTGCCAGCAGCAGAGCGGGGAGGAATGAGCAGTTCTTC.

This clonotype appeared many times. In nucleotides, the CDR3 is TGCAGTGCTAGAGGGTTGGGGAACCCTCGCCAGGGCACTGAAGCTTTCTTT. Its protein product is CSARGLGNPRQGTEAFF. The chain couples TRBV20-1 to TRBJ1-1; tentatively, D is TRBD1 (5 bases). This CDR3 is 17 amino acids long. V was pared by 1 base and J by 4 bases, with 22 bases between. In germline, CDR1 is DFQATT, CDR2 SNEGSKA (reference sequence).

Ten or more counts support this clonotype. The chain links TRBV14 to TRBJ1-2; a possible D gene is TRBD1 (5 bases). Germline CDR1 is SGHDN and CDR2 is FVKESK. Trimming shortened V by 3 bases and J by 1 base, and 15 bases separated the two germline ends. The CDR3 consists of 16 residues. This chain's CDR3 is CASSHTGPLNNYGYTF. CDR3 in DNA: TGTGCCAGCAGCCATACGGGACCGTTAAATAACTATGGCTACACCTTC.

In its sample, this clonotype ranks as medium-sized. The CDR3 here is CASSQLADLSYEQYF. CDR3 DNA: TGCGCCAGCAGCCAACTAGCGGACCTATCCTACGAGCAGTACTTC. This chain joins TRBV4-3 and TRBJ2-7; 7 positions agree with TRBD2. The germline CDR1 and CDR2 sequences are LGHNA and YSLEER. V lost 2 bases to trimming and J lost 1 base; unmatched junction nucleotides: 5. The CDR3 runs 15 residues.

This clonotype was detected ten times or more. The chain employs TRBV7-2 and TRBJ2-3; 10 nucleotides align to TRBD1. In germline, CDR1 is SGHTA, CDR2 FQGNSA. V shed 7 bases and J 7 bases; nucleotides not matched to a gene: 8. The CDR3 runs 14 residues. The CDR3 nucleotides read TGTGCCAGCAAGGCGGGACAGGGGTCAAATACGCAGTATTTT. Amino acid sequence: CASKAGQGSNTQYF.

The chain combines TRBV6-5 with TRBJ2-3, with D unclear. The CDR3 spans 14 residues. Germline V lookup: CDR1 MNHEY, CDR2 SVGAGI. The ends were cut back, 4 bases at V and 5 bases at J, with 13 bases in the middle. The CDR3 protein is CASSSSFLVDTQYF. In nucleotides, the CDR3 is TGTGCCAGCAGTTCGTCGTTCCTTGTAGATACGCAGTATTTT.

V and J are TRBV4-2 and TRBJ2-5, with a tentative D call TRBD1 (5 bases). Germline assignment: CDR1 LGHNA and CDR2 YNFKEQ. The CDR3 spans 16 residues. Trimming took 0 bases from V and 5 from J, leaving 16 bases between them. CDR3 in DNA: TGTGCCAGCAGCCAAGATTTAGGACACAAAGGGGAGACCCAGTACTTC. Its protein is CASSQDLGHKGETQYF.

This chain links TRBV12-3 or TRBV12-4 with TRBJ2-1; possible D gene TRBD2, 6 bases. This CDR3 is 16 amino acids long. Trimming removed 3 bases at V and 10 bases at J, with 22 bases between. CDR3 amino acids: CASSFSPGEGAGEQFF. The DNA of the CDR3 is TGTGCCAGCAGTTTCTCGCCGGGCGAAGGGGCGGGAGAGCAGTTCTTC.

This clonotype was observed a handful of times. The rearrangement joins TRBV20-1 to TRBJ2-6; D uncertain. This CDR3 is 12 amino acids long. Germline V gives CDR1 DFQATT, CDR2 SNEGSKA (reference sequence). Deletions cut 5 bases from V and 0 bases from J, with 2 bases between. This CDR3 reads CSAASGANVLTF. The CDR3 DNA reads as TGCAGTGCTGCCTCTGGGGCCAACGTCCTGACTTTC.

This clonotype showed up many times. CDR3 coding DNA: TGTGCCAGCAACCTAAAGGGGGCCGCAGATACGCAGTATTTT. This codes for CASNLKGAADTQYF. This rearrangement joins TRBV11-1 to TRBJ2-3, with 7 bases lining up with TRBD1. J was trimmed by 4 bases and V by 7 bases; bases with no gene match: 8. The CDR3 sequence is 14 residues long. Germline loops: CDR1 SGHAT, CDR2 FQDESV (reference sequence).

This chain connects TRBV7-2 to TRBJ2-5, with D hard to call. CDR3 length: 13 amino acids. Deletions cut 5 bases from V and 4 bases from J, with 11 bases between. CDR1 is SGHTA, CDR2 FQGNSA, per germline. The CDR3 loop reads CASSPQWGETQYF. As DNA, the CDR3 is TGTGCCAGCAGCCCCCAGTGGGGAGAGACCCAGTACTTC.

This CDR3 reads CSTSGGNDEQFF. The DNA of the CDR3 is TGTTCCACTAGCGGGGGGAACGATGAGCAGTTCTTC. The J gene is TRBJ2-1, the V gene TRBV6-5, with 12 bases fitting TRBD2. The CDR3 consists of 12 residues. Germline V gene lookup returns CDR1 MNHEY and CDR2 SVGAGI.

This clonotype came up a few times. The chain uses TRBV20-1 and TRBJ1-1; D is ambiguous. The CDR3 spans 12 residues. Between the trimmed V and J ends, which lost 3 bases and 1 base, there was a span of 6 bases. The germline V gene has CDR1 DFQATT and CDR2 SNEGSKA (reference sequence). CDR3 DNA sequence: TGCAGTGCTAGGAGTTCGAACACTGAAGCTTTCTTT. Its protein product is CSARSSNTEAFF.

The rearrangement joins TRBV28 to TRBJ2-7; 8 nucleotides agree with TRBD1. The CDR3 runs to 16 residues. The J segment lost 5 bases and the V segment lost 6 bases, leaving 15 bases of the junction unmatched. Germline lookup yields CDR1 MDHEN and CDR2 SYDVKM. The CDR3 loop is CASSHLWTGTLHEQYF. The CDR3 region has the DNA TGTGCCAGCAGCCATTTATGGACAGGGACTCTCCACGAGCAGTACTTC.

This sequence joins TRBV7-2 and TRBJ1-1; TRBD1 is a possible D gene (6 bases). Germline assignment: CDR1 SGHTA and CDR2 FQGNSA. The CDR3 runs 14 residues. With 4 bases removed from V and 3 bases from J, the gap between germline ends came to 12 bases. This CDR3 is CASSSQGLHTEAFF. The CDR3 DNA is TGTGCCAGCAGCTCACAGGGTTTACACACTGAAGCTTTCTTT.

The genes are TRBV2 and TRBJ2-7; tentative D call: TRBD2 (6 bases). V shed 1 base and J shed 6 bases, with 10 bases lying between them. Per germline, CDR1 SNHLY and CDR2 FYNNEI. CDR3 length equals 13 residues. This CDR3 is CASSEDWRGEQYF. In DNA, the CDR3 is TGTGCCAGCAGTGAAGATTGGAGGGGCGAGCAGTACTTC.

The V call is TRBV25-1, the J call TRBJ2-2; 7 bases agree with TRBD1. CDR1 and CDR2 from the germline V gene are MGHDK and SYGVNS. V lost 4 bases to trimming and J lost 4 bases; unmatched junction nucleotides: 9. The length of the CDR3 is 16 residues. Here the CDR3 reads CASSVWGRGITGELFF. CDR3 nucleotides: TGTGCCAGCAGTGTGTGGGGCAGGGGGATCACCGGGGAGCTGTTTTTT.

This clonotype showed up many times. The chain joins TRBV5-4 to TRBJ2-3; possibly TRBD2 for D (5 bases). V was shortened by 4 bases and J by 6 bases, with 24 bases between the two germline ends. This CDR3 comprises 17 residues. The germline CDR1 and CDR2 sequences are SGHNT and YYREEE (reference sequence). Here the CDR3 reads CASSGGYYGGGMDTQYF. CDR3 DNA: TGTGCCAGCAGCGGTGGGTACTACGGCGGAGGTATGGATACGCAGTATTTT.